Detailed here is one T cell receptor (beta chain). Its target is unknown. Study outcomes and limitations: Tumor memory CD4+ T cell TCR gene usage was found to cluster with blood and lymph node memory CD4+ cells and with lymph node naive CD4+ cells.

After constant-region reverse-primer amplification, full-length variable regions underwent semi-nested PCR with Nested Universal Primer A. A single record per CDR3 protein comes from TCRdb applying MiXCR to the 5' RACE reads. Among 35,000 to 50,000 distinct CDR3 sequences listed, 22% were seen once. Treg sorting used a CD4+CD25+CD127-/low gate. The CDR3 spans 15 residues. Germline trimming cut 4 bases from V and 2 bases from J; bases unmatched to any gene: 7. Germline loops: CDR1 SGHRS, CDR2 YFSETQ. Specimen: Tregs sorted from a lymph node. The chain is built from TRBV5-1 and TRBJ2-7; TRBD1 aligns across 9 bases. This clonotype originated in a female donor with breast cancer. CDR3 in amino acids: CASSGGQGETYEQYF. DNA for the CDR3: TGCGCCAGCAGCGGGGGACAGGGAGAAACCTACGAGCAGTACTTC.